This T cell receptor beta chain is drawn from a study of blood T cells in healthy people across ages. Overall study findings and caveats: Fewer expanded clones and more diversity marked long-lived versus aged donors.

Of note for this clonotype: Its specificity is not known.

Germline lookup yields CDR1 MNHEY and CDR2 SMNVEV (reference sequence). The CDR3 is 13 amino acids. A sample-barcoded 5' primer and a J-beta primer mix were used in a second PCR of roughly 6 to 11 cycles. TCRdb independently ran MiXCR on the 5' RACE reads; one entry per CDR3 protein. The data hold more than 800,000 distinct CDR3 sequences, with under 30% observed a single time. Sequencing was carried out using blood. This clonotype originated in a woman of 80 years or more in good health. The chain links TRBV27 to TRBJ2-5; 9 nucleotides align to TRBD1. Matching the DNA end better, TRBJ2-7 makes the J call doubtful. In DNA form, the CDR3 reads TGTGCCTTACGGCGGGGACAGGGCGGCGAGCAGTACTTC. Encoded protein: CALRRGQGGEQYF.